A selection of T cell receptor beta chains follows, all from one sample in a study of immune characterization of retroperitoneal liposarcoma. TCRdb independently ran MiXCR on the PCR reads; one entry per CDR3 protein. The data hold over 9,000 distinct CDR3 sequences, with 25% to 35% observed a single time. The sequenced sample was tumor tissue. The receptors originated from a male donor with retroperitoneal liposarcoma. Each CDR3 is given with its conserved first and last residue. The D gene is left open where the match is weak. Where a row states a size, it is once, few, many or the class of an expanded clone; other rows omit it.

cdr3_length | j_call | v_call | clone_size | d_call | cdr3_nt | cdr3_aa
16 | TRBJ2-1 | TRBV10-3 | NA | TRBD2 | TGTGCCACCAAACCTTCTAGCGGGAGGCCAGGTTACGAGCAGTTCTTC | CATKPSSGRPGYEQFF
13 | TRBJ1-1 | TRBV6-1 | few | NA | TGTGCCAGCAGTGTCGAGGGGTACACTGAAGCTTTCTTT | CASSVEGYTEAFF
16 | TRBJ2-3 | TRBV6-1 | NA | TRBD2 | TGTGCCAGCAGTTCCCACTTGGGACTAGCAGGAGATACGCAGTATTTT | CASSSHLGLAGDTQYF
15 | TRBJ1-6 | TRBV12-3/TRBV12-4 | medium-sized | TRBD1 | TGTGCCAGCAGGCAAAGACAGGGGAATAATTCACCCCTCCACTTT | CASRQRQGNNSPLHF
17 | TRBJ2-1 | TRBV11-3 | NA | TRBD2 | TGTGCCAGCAGCTTACTTAGCGGGGGGGCCAAAGTTAGTGAGCAGTTCTTC | CASSLLSGGAKVSEQFF
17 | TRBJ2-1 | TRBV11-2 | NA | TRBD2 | TGTGCCAGCAGCTTAGCTGCCGGGACTAGCGGGAGCGACGAGCAGTTCTTC | CASSLAAGTSGSDEQFF
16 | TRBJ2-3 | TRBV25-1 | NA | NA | TGTGCCAGCAGTGATGGGAGCGGAGGCAGCACAGATACGCAGTATTTT | CASSDGSGGSTDTQYF
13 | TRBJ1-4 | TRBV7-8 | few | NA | TGTGCCAGCAGCCCGGGTGGGGAAGGTGAACTGTTTTTT | CASSPGGEGELFF
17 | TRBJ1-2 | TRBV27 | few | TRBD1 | TGTGCCAGCCAGGGAATGAACAGGGGTGGGGGGGCCTATGGCTACACCTTC | CASQGMNRGGGAYGYTF
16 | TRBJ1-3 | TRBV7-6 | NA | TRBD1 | TGTGCTAGCAGCCCCTACACTGGACAGGCTGGAAACACCATATATTTT | CASSPYTGQAGNTIYF
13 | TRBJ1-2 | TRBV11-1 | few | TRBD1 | TGTGCCAGCAGCCCGGACAGGGTGGATGGCTACACCTTC | CASSPDRVDGYTF
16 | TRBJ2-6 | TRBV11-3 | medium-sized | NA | TGTGCCAGCAGCTCGACCACGGTTACTGGGGCCAACGTCCTGACTTTC | CASSSTTVTGANVLTF
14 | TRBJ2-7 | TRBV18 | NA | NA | TGTGCCAGCTCACCCTCGCAGGGGCCCTACGAGCAGTACTTC | CASSPSQGPYEQYF
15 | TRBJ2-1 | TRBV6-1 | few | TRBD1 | TGTGCCAGCAGTCTAGTCGACAGGGGGCAGAACGAGCAGTTCTTC | CASSLVDRGQNEQFF
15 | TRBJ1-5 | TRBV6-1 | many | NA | TGTGCCAGCAGTGAAGTGGCAGGCACCAATCAGCCCCAGCATTTT | CASSEVAGTNQPQHF
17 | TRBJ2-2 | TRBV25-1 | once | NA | TGTGCCAGCAGTGTCTCCCCGGACAGCCTATTTACCGGGGAGCTGTTTTTT | CASSVSPDSLFTGELFF
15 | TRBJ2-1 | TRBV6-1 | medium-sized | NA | TGTGCCAGCAGTCAGGCTACATACCGGCTTAATGAGCAGTTCTTC | CASSQATYRLNEQFF
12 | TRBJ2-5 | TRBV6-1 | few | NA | TGTGCCAGCAGCCAGGGTATCGAGACCCAGTACTTC | CASSQGIETQYF
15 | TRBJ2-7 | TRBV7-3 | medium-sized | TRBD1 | TGTGCCAGCAGCCACGGACAGGGGGCCTCCTACGAGCAGTACTTC | CASSHGQGASYEQYF
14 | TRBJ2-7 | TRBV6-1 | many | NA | TGTGCCAGCAGTGAATATGGGACAAACTACGAGCAGTACTTC | CASSEYGTNYEQYF
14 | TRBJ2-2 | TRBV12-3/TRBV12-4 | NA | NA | TGTGCCAGCCAGGGACGGGGCAACACCGGGGAGCTGTTTTTT | CASQGRGNTGELFF
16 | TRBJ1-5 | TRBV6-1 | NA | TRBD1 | TGTGCCAGCAGTGAACGGGAGGGGGCGGGCAATCAGCCCCTGCATTTT | CASSEREGAGNQPLHF
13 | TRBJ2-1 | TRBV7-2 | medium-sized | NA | TGTGCCAGCAGTCGGGACGGTCACTACGAGCAGTTCTTC | CASSRDGHYEQFF
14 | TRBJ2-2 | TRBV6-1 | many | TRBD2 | TGTGCCAGCAGGGGAGCGGGGGGAACCGGGGAGCTGTTTTTT | CASRGAGGTGELFF
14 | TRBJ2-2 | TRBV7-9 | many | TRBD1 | TGTGCCAGCAGCTTACCGACAGGGCCCGGGGAGCTGTTTTTT | CASSLPTGPGELFF
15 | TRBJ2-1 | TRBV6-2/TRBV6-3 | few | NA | TGTGCCACCGACCCGGGACATCTTTCTTACAATGAGCAGTTCTTC | CATDPGHLSYNEQFF
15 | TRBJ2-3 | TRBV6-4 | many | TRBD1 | TGTGCCAGCAGTGACCCGACAGGGGGCCCCGATACGCAGTATTTT | CASSDPTGGPDTQYF
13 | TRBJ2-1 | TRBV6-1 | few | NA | TGTGCCAGCAGTTCTCGGACCCACTACGAGCAGTTCTTC | CASSSRTHYEQFF
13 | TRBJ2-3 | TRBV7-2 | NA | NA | TGTGCCAGCAGCCCCGGTGCCCCAGATACGCAGTATTTT | CASSPGAPDTQYF
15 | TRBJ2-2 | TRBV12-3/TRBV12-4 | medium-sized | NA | TGTGCCAGCAGTTTTTCCCCTACGAACACCGGGGAGCTGTTTTTT | CASSFSPTNTGELFF
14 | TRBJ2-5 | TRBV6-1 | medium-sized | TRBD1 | TGTGCCAGCAGTAATGGAGGACAGGGGGAGACCCAGTACTTC | CASSNGGQGETQYF
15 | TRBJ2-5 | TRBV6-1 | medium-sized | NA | TGTGCCAGCAGCCATAACCTGGGGGGGCGGGAGACCCAGTACTTC | CASSHNLGGRETQYF
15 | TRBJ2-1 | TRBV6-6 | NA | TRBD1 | TGTGCCAGCAGTCCGCCGGGACAGGGGTACAATGAGCAGTTCTTC | CASSPPGQGYNEQFF
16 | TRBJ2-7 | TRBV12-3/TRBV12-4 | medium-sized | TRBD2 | TGTGCCAGCAGTCCCACGACTAGCGGGAGGTTATACGAGCAGTACTTC | CASSPTTSGRLYEQYF
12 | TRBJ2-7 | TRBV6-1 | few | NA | TGTGCCAGCAGTCTATCTCTGCGCGAGCAGTACTTC | CASSLSLREQYF
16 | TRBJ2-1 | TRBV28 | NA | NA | TGTGCCAGCAGTTTTCAATGGCAGCCTAACCAAGAGACCCAGTTCTTC | CASSFQWQPNQETQFF
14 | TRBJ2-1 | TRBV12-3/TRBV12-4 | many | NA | TGTGCCGGACACAGGGGGCGGGGGGCGTACGAGCAGTTCTTC | CAGHRGRGAYEQFF
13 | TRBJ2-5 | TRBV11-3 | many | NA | TGTGCCAGCAGCTTAACCTACCAAGAGACCCAGTACTTC | CASSLTYQETQYF
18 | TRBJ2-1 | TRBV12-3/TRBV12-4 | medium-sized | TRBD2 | TGTGCCAGCAGTTTGGGTGTGGGAGGACTAGCGGATTACAATGAGCAGTTCTTC | CASSLGVGGLADYNEQFF
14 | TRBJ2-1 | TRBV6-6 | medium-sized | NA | TGTGCCAGCAGTTACCGACGCACGGGGGTGCCCCAGTTCTTC | CASSYRRTGVPQFF
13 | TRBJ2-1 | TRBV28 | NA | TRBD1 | TGTGCCACCATTACAGGGGGCGCCCACGAGCAGTTCTTC | CATITGGAHEQFF
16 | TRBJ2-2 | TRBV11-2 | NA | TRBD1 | TGTGCCAGCAGCGGCTTGGACAGGGAAAACACCGGGGAGCTGTTTTTT | CASSGLDRENTGELFF
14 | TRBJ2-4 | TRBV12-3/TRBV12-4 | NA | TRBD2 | TGTGCCAGCAGTGGGACTAGCGGGAGGGTTGAGCAGTACTTC | CASSGTSGRVEQYF
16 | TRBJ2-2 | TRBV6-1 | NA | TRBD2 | TGTGCCAGCAGTGAGACTAGCGGAGCGAACACCGGGGAGCTGTTTTTT | CASSETSGANTGELFF
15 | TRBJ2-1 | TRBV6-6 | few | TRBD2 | TGTGCCAGCAGTTACCACGCGGGAGGAGGTAATGAGCAGTTCTTC | CASSYHAGGGNEQFF
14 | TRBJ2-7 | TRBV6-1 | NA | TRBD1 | TGTGCCAGCAGTCTACAGGGGCGCGACGATGAGCAGTACTTC | CASSLQGRDDEQYF
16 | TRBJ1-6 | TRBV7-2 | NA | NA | TGTGCCAGCAGGATGTACACTAGCGGGAGAATCTACGAGCAGCACTTT | CASRMYTSGRIYEQHF
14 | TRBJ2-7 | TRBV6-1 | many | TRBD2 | TGTGCCAGCACCCCCAGGGTCGGGGGGGACGAGCAGTACTTC | CASTPRVGGDEQYF
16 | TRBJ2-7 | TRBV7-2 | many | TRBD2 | TGTGCCAGCAGCAAGAGTCGGGCGGGAGGGGAAGTCGAGCAGTACTTC | CASSKSRAGGEVEQYF
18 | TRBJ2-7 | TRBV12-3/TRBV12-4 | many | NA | TGTGCCAGCACCTTCCGGACCCGAGGGATTAGCTCCTACAATGAGCAGTACTTC | CASTFRTRGISSYNEQYF
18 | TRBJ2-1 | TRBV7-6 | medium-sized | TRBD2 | TGTGCCAGCAGCTTGACGCGGGGGAAGATAGAGACCTACAATGAGCAGTTCTTC | CASSLTRGKIETYNEQFF
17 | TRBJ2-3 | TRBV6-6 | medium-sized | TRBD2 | TGTGCCAGCAGTTACACTAGCGGGGGTGCTAGCACAGATACGCAGTATTTT | CASSYTSGGASTDTQYF
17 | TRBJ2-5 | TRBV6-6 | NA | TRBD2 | TGTGCCAGCAGTTACTCTAGCGGGAGGGGAAACGAAGAGACCCAGTACTTC | CASSYSSGRGNEETQYF
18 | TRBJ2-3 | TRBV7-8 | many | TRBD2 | TGTGCCAGCAGCATACTCGCGGGGGGGCCTTTAGGTACAGATACGCAGTATTTT | CASSILAGGPLGTDTQYF
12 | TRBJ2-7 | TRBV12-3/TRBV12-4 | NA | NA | TGTGCCAGCACTCCCAGCTACAATGAGCAGTACTTC | CASTPSYNEQYF
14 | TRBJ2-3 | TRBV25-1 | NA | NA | TGTGCCAGCAGTTTGGACCGGGTCTCACATACGCAGTATTTT | CASSLDRVSHTQYF
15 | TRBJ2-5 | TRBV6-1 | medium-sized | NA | TGTGCCAGCAGTCACCGGGACGCGTGGAGTGAGACCCAGTACTTC | CASSHRDAWSETQYF
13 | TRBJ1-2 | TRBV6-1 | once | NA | TGTGCCAGCAGTGCAACGCTAAAGGCGGGCTACACCTTC | CASSATLKAGYTF